Each of the 10 T cell receptor beta chains below was sequenced from the same sample in a study of T-cell reconstitution after alpha-beta-depleted transplantation in children. Unique molecular identifiers tagged the TCRbeta library. TCRdb re-called the PCR reads through MiXCR, storing one row per CDR3 protein. The table lists 490,000 or so distinct CDR3 sequences, over 9.5% of them singletons. The material was PBMCs, obtained before TCRalphabeta/CD19-depleted stem cell transplant. The receptors stem from a child aged 2-15 years with inherited bone marrow failure, due to receive a stem cell transplant.

In its sample, this clonotype was seen many times. The V call is TRBV7-9, the J call TRBJ2-7; no clear D. The CDR3 sequence is 12 residues long. With 6 bases removed from V and 2 bases from J, the gap between germline ends came to 8 bases. CDR1 and CDR2 from the germline V gene are SEHNR and FQNEAQ (reference sequence). This chain's CDR3 is CASRPMAYEQYF. The CDR3 coding sequence is TGTGCCAGCAGACCTATGGCCTACGAGCAGTACTTC.

This clonotype has a count of ten or more. This chain links TRBV28 with TRBJ1-5, with no clear D. Germline V gene data show CDR1 as MDHEN and CDR2 as SYDVKM. The CDR3 covers 14 residues. Trimming took off 5 bases at V and 6 bases at J, with 14 bases between the two ends. CDR3 region: CASSPLGEIQPQHF. DNA of the CDR3: TGTGCCAGCAGTCCCCTCGGGGAAATTCAGCCCCAGCATTTT.

This clonotype was detected ten times or more. The V and J genes are TRBV12-3 or TRBV12-4 and TRBJ1-5; D unclear. V lost 1 base, J lost 3 bases, and 13 bases lay in between. The CDR3 length is 16 residues. In DNA form, the CDR3 reads TGTGCCAGCAGTTTAGTTTATCGAACAGACAATCAGCCCCAGCATTTT. Protein: CASSLVYRTDNQPQHF.

The V call is TRBV6-2 or TRBV6-3, the J call TRBJ2-7, with D unclear. Trimming took 6 bases from V and 4 from J, leaving 19 bases between them. CDR3 size: 15 residues. Germline loops: CDR1 MNHEY, CDR2 SVGEGT. CDR3 nucleotide sequence: TGTGCCAGCAGACTACCAGGCGAGTTCGTGTACGAGCAGTACTTC. Protein sequence: CASRLPGEFVYEQYF.

This clonotype was seen repeatedly, ten times or more. The rearrangement uses TRBV29-1 and TRBJ2-7, with 8 bases lining up with TRBD1. This CDR3 comprises 13 residues. The J segment lost 3 bases and the V segment lost 6 bases, leaving 7 bases of the junction unmatched. The germline gives CDR1 SQVTM, CDR2 ANQGSEA. CDR3 residues: CSVQGAVRYEQYF. CDR3 nucleotide sequence: TGCAGCGTCCAGGGGGCGGTCCGCTACGAGCAGTACTTC.

This clonotype appeared many times. At one end, the junction sequence differs from germline, possibly due to a read error. V is TRBV11-2 and J is TRBJ2-3; no definite D call. CDR3 length: 14 residues. The V gene's germline CDR1 is SGHAT and CDR2 FQNNGV. The CDR3 reads CASSPFIAPRTAAF. As DNA, the CDR3 is TGTGCCAGCAGCCCCTTCATAGCCCCCCGGACGGCAGCTTTT.

V gene TRBV20-1 combines with J gene TRBJ2-1, with a weak D call TRBD2 (7 bases). CDR1 is DFQATT, CDR2 SNEGSKA, per germline (reference sequence). The V end was cut by 4 bases, the J end by 9 bases, with 10 bases between. The CDR3 length is 11 residues. The CDR3 region has the DNA TGCAGTGCTATAGGGGGGGCTGAGCAGTTCTTC. Its protein product is CSAIGGAEQFF.

The chain couples TRBV28 to TRBJ1-2; unclear D gene. CDR3 length equals 12 residues. V dropped 6 bases and J dropped 8 bases, with 13 bases sitting between them. CDR1 is MDHEN, CDR2 SYDVKM, per germline. The CDR3 bases are TGTGCCAGCAGCCGGACGAGGCCCGGCTACACCTTC. It translates to CASSRTRPGYTF.

This clonotype has ten or more counts. The chain employs TRBV6-5 and TRBJ2-7, with D unresolved. Trimming removed 10 bases from V and 3 bases from J, with 13 bases in between. There are 12 residues in the CDR3. Germline values: CDR1 MNHEY, CDR2 SVGAGI. For the CDR3, the DNA is TGTGCCACCGTCTCCTTGAGCTACGAGCAGTACTTC. It yields the protein CATVSLSYEQYF.

The chain couples TRBV5-4 to TRBJ1-4; D is uncertain. Trimming pared 4 bases from V and 3 bases from J, leaving 16 bases between. CDR3 length equals 16 residues. Germline V gene lookup returns CDR1 SGHNT and CDR2 YYREEE (reference sequence). This CDR3 reads CASSDEGGGPNEKLFF. Here the CDR3 DNA reads TGTGCCAGCAGCGACGAAGGCGGAGGTCCTAATGAAAAACTGTTTTTT.